These 29 T cell receptor beta chains were all obtained from the same sample, sequenced in a study of human thymus T cells (dated by TCRdb to the early 2020s). Libraries came from the immunoSEQ multiplex PCR assay. Sourced from immuneACCESS, this table was stored by TCRdb with only in-frame sequences that have V and J called. A share of the clones is absent; for the studies checked, an unresolved V gene accounts for under half, and the remainder has no known explanation. A total of some 40,000 clones appear in this sample, around 94% of them only once. The ten biggest clones cover more than 0.1% of the sample. The sample was blood. Receptors originate from a boy in the first two years of life with a congenital heart defect but otherwise immunologically healthy.

The rearrangement joins TRBV9 to TRBJ1-6; D gene unclear. The CDR3 length is 12 residues. The V end lost 0 bases, the J end lost 10 bases, and 5 bases lay between the germline ends. Germline-derived CDR1 and CDR2 are SGDLS and YYNGEE. The CDR3 DNA is TGTGCCAGCAGCGTAGGAGGATCACCCCTCCACTTT. This encodes CASSVGGSPLHF.

The CDR3 is CASSLGTGGRAFF. CDR3 bases: TGTGCCAGCAGCTTAGGGACAGGGGGCAGAGCTTTCTTT. V is TRBV11-2 and J is TRBJ1-1; 11 nucleotides align to TRBD1. There are 13 residues in the CDR3. V shed 1 base and J 10 bases; nucleotides not matched to a gene: 2. Germline V gene lookup returns CDR1 SGHAT and CDR2 FQNNGV. The whole variable domain, remainder taken from reference TRBV11-2 and TRBJ1-1, is EAGVAQSPRYKIIEKRQSVAFWCNPISGHATLYWYQQILGQGPKLLIQFQNNGVVDDSQLPKDRFSAERLKGVDSTLKIQPAKLEDSAVYLCASSLGTGGRAFFGQGTRLTVV.

V gene TRBV27 combines with J gene TRBJ1-1; weak D call: TRBD1 (5 bases). CDR3 length equals 15 residues. Trimming stripped 7 bases from V and 4 bases from J, with 19 bases between. Germline CDR1 MNHEY, CDR2 SMNVEV (reference sequence). CDR3 sequence reads: CASTSIGRGTTEAFF. For the CDR3, the DNA is TGTGCCAGCACCTCCATCGGGCGGGGGACCACTGAAGCTTTCTTT.

The chain employs TRBV4-3 and TRBJ1-4; TRBD1 aligns across 7 bases. The CDR3 consists of 16 residues. V dropped 3 bases and J dropped 1; count of bases not matched to a gene: 5. CDR1 is LGHNA, CDR2 YSLEER, per germline. The CDR3 protein is CASSQEGTVTNEKLFF. For the CDR3, the DNA is TGCGCCAGCAGCCAGGAAGGGACAGTAACTAATGAAAAACTGTTTTTT.

The chain recombines TRBV7-9 with TRBJ2-1; 7 bases map to TRBD2. With 4 bases clipped from V and 4 bases from J, the junction kept 10 bases outside the gene matches. Per germline, CDR1 SEHNR and CDR2 FQNEAQ (reference sequence). This CDR3 comprises 16 residues. The CDR3 loop is CASSYGLGRPYNEQFF. CDR3 nucleotide sequence: TGTGCCAGCAGCTACGGACTAGGTCGACCATACAATGAGCAGTTCTTC.

This rearrangement joins TRBV28 to TRBJ1-2, with D uncertain. The CDR3 extends over 16 amino acids. Between the trimmed V and J ends, which lost 8 bases and 5 bases, there was a span of 24 bases. The germline gives CDR1 MDHEN, CDR2 SYDVKM. The CDR3 coding sequence is TGTGCCAGCCTATTTACCTCCGAAGGGCGGTTATATGGCTACACCTTC. Translation: CASLFTSEGRLYGYTF.

The table lists this clone with a count of one. The chain is built from TRBV5-6 and TRBJ1-4; D gene uncertain. The CDR3 is made up of 14 amino acids. The V end lost 0 bases, the J end lost 8 bases, and 11 bases lay between the germline ends. Germline V CDR1 and CDR2: SGHDT, YYEEEE. CDR3 DNA sequence: TGTGCCAGCAGCTTGGGGAGGTCTGACGAAAAACTGTTTTTT. The encoded protein is CASSLGRSDEKLFF. The complete variable domain, with remaining parts taken from reference TRBV5-6 and TRBJ1-4, reads DAGVTQSPTHLIKTRGQQVTLRCSPKSGHDTVSWYQQALGQGPQFIFQYYEEEERQRGNFPDRFSGHQFPNYSSELNVNALLLGDSALYLCASSLGRSDEKLFFGSGTQLSVL.

The rearrangement joins TRBV6-1 to TRBJ1-2; D remains unclear. The CDR3 is made up of 15 amino acids. Trimming took off 1 base at V and 3 bases at J, with 12 bases between the two ends. Germline CDR1 and CDR2: MNHNS and SASEGT. This chain's CDR3 is CASSEVHSLDYGYTF. The CDR3 DNA sequence: TGTGCCAGCAGTGAAGTTCACAGCCTCGACTATGGCTACACCTTC.

The chain is built from TRBV14 and TRBJ1-2; a weak D match, TRBD1 (5 bases). V was shortened by 5 bases and J by 4 bases, with 14 bases between the two germline ends. Germline loops: CDR1 SGHDN, CDR2 FVKESK. CDR3 length equals 14 residues. The CDR3 sequence: CASSSPGLSYGYTF. In nucleotides, the CDR3 is TGTGCCAGCAGCTCCCCGGGGCTTAGCTATGGCTACACCTTC.

This clone was found once. The chain links TRBV7-2 to TRBJ2-7, with D possibly matching TRBD2 (5 bases). Germline loops: CDR1 SGHTA, CDR2 FQGNSA. CDR3 length: 15 residues. Trimming stripped 5 bases from V and 2 bases from J, with 16 bases between. Written as DNA, the CDR3 is TGTGCCAGCAGCCCCCATAGAGGGTTCCCCTACGAGCAGTACTTC. Protein: CASSPHRGFPYEQYF.

V is TRBV2 and J is TRBJ2-1; perhaps D is TRBD1 or TRBD2 (5 bases each). This CDR3 contains 14 residues. The germline gives CDR1 SNHLY, CDR2 FYNNEI. V was shortened by 8 bases and J by 6 bases, with 17 bases between the two germline ends. This CDR3 is CASLRDVAFNEQFF. DNA for the CDR3: TGTGCCAGCCTAAGGGACGTAGCTTTCAATGAGCAGTTCTTC.

The rearrangement uses TRBV11-3 and TRBJ2-1; 10 positions agree with TRBD2. Germline CDR1 is SGHNT and CDR2 is YENEEA. Unmatched junction bases numbered 6, after V lost 6 bases and J lost 4 bases. This CDR3 contains 15 residues. The CDR3 here is CASSSGLAPYNEQFF. CDR3 coding DNA: TGTGCCAGCAGTTCGGGACTAGCGCCTTACAATGAGCAGTTCTTC.

The chain links TRBV6-5 to TRBJ1-2; the match to TRBD1 covers 8 bases. Trimming took 5 bases from V and 6 from J; bases not matched to a gene: 8. CDR3 length: 14 residues. CDR1 is MNHEY, CDR2 SVGAGI, per germline. CDR3 residues: CASSPGQGSHGYTF. CDR3 DNA: TGTGCCAGCAGTCCCGGACAGGGTTCCCATGGCTACACCTTC.

This chain uses TRBV28 with TRBJ2-3; TRBD1 agrees at 9 bases. Trimming removed 6 bases from V and 4 bases from J; junction bases left unmatched: 2. Germline V gene lookup returns CDR1 MDHEN and CDR2 SYDVKM. This CDR3 comprises 13 residues. The CDR3, as DNA: TGTGCCAGCAGAACAGGGGGCGCAGATACGCAGTATTTT. Translation: CASRTGGADTQYF. The full variable domain, completed using reference TRBV28 and TRBJ2-3, is DVKVTQSSRYLVKRTGEKVFLECVQDMDHENMFWYRQDPGLGLRLIYFSYDVKMKEKGDIPEGYSVSREKKERFSLILESASTNQTSMYLCASRTGGADTQYFGPGTRLTVL.

The sample holds one count of this clone. This sequence joins TRBV28 and TRBJ2-1; D call uncertain. The V end lost 6 bases, the J end lost 2 bases, and 11 bases lay between the germline ends. In germline, CDR1 is MDHEN, CDR2 SYDVKM. The CDR3 runs 14 residues. The CDR3 region is CASRDVRTYNEQFF. The DNA for the CDR3 is TGTGCCAGCAGAGATGTCAGGACCTACAATGAGCAGTTCTTC.

The rearrangement uses TRBV28 and TRBJ2-4; D is undetermined. The CDR3 is made up of 10 amino acids. V gave up 4 bases and J gave up 7 bases, with 2 bases separating them. CDR1 MDHEN and CDR2 SYDVKM come from the germline V gene. The chain's CDR3 is CASSYNIQYF. CDR3 coding DNA: TGTGCCAGCAGTTACAACATTCAGTACTTC.

DNA for the CDR3: TGTGCCAGCAGCTTATCAGGGGGAGCTTTCTTT. This encodes CASSLSGGAFF. V and J are TRBV7-2 and TRBJ1-1, with 7 bases lining up with TRBD1. CDR1 and CDR2 from the germline V gene are SGHTA and FQGNSA. The CDR3 loop spans 11 amino acids. V trimming: 2 bases; J trimming: 10 bases; junction bases outside the gene matches: 1.

The V gene is TRBV28, the J gene TRBJ2-1; weak D call: TRBD1 (5 bases). The CDR3 has 14 amino acids. Trimming took off 6 bases at V and 8 bases at J, with 17 bases between the two ends. Per germline, CDR1 MDHEN and CDR2 SYDVKM. CDR3 protein: CASRGQPLFDEQFF. The CDR3 bases are TGTGCCAGCAGAGGACAACCTCTTTTCGATGAGCAGTTCTTC.

The chain employs TRBV28 and TRBJ2-4, with 12 bases fitting TRBD2. This CDR3 has 19 amino acids. Germline V gene sequence: CDR1 MDHEN, CDR2 SYDVKM. J was trimmed by 3 bases and V by 1 base; bases with no gene match: 10. This CDR3 reads CASSLYGLAGPRGKNIQYF. CDR3 in DNA: TGTGCCAGCAGTTTATACGGACTAGCGGGACCACGAGGCAAAAACATTCAGTACTTC.

The chain carries TRBV28 and TRBJ2-3, with 8 bases fitting TRBD2. The CDR3 has 14 amino acids. The germline gives CDR1 MDHEN, CDR2 SYDVKM. The trim removed 6 bases at V and 1 base at J, leaving 3 bases unmatched. The CDR3 protein is CASSSGGGTDTQYF. The CDR3 coding sequence is TGTGCCAGCAGCTCGGGGGGGGGCACAGATACGCAGTATTTT.

CDR3 amino acids: CASSQGLAGTDTQYF. CDR3 bases: TGCGCCAGCAGCCAAGGACTAGCGGGCACAGATACGCAGTATTTT. This chain links TRBV4-1 with TRBJ2-3; TRBD2 matches 9 bases. CDR1 is MGHRA and CDR2 is YSYEKL in the germline V gene. Trimming at V came to 1 base and at J to 1 base, leaving 0 bases not matched to a gene. The CDR3 contains 15 residues.

The chain employs TRBV10-3 and TRBJ2-3; D is perhaps TRBD2 (6 bases). Per germline, CDR1 ENHRY and CDR2 SYGVKD. Trimming cost V 2 bases and J 4 bases, with 7 bases left between them. The CDR3 covers 13 residues. The CDR3 is CAISEIAADTQYF. The CDR3 bases are TGTGCCATCAGTGAGATAGCGGCAGATACGCAGTATTTT.

The chain carries TRBV7-6 and TRBJ1-1; D gene ambiguous. Between the trimmed V and J ends, which lost 5 bases and 3 bases, there was a span of 10 bases. Germline CDR1 is SGHVS and CDR2 is FNYEAQ. CDR3 size: 13 residues. This CDR3 is CASSPNGYTEAFF. The CDR3 region has the DNA TGTGCCAGCAGCCCAAACGGGTACACTGAAGCTTTCTTT.

V usage is TRBV6-1 and J usage is TRBJ1-2, with D possibly being TRBD1 (5 bases). V was shortened by 10 bases and J by 3 bases, with 15 bases between the two germline ends. Germline V lookup: CDR1 MNHNS, CDR2 SASEGT. This CDR3 has 13 amino acids. CDR3 sequence (DNA): TGTGCCACCCAGGGCAGCGGGCACTATGGCTACACCTTC. Protein product: CATQGSGHYGYTF.

The chain recombines TRBV28 with TRBJ2-2; 8 bases align to TRBD1. The CDR3 is 15 residues long. V lost 6 bases, J lost 4 bases, and 7 bases stayed unmatched. In germline, CDR1 is MDHEN, CDR2 SYDVKM. The CDR3 region is CASRSDRGGTGELFF. The CDR3 bases are TGTGCCAGCAGGTCAGACAGGGGCGGCACCGGGGAGCTGTTTTTT.

The CDR3 here is CASERGPDNEQFF. CDR3 bases: TGCGCCAGTGAGAGAGGGCCAGACAATGAGCAGTTCTTC. This chain connects TRBV5-1 to TRBJ2-1, with D perhaps matching TRBD2 (5 bases). Trimming removed 8 bases at V and 5 bases at J, with 14 bases between. The germline gives CDR1 SGHRS, CDR2 YFSETQ. The CDR3 has 13 residues.

The chain uses TRBV7-9 and TRBJ2-2; no clear D gene. With 5 bases removed from V and 1 base from J, the gap between germline ends came to 14 bases. This CDR3 spans 16 amino acids. Germline V gene data show CDR1 as SEHNR and CDR2 as FQNEAQ (reference sequence). For the CDR3, the DNA is TGTGCCAGCAGCGTCAGTGGGATGGGGAACACCGGGGAGCTGTTTTTT. The encoded protein is CASSVSGMGNTGELFF.

The chain carries TRBV6-5 and TRBJ2-6; D ambiguous. CDR3 size: 14 residues. V shed 10 bases and J shed 2 bases, with 12 bases lying between them. Germline V gene data show CDR1 as MNHEY and CDR2 as SVGAGI. CDR3 protein: CAIPSIPGANVLTF. CDR3 in DNA: TGTGCCATACCCAGTATACCTGGGGCCAACGTCCTGACTTTC.

Concerning this clone: Other DNA sequences in the same sample also yield this CDR3. The rearrangement links TRBV7-9 to TRBJ2-3, with unresolved D. The CDR3 spans 12 residues. Trimming cost V 5 bases and J 0 bases, with 3 bases left between them. Germline-derived CDR1 and CDR2 are SEHNR and FQNEAQ (reference sequence). CDR3 residues: CASSLSTDTQYF. The DNA of the CDR3 is TGTGCCAGCAGCCTCAGCACAGATACGCAGTATTTT.